This section outlines one TCR beta chain sequence together with its context. These data belong to a study of TIL therapy for anti-PD-1-resistant metastatic lung cancer. Study in general: Patients then received nivolumab; progressors got lymphodepletion, TIL and IL-2.

Time point defined: pre-treatment sample, taken before nivolumab and TIL therapy. This was the immunoSEQ v3 assay. Libraries were sequenced to approximately 2 million read pairs (survey) or roughly 5-6.5 million (deep). Profiled with immunoSEQ multiplex PCR; TCRdb holds only in-frame clones, not every one. The sample carries roughly 46,000 clones, about 86% recorded once. V trimming: 1 base; J trimming: 3 bases; junction bases outside the gene matches: 11. The germline CDR1 and CDR2 sequences are LNHNV and YYDKDF (reference sequence). The CDR3 length is 17 residues. The V call is TRBV15, the J call TRBJ1-2, with 7 bases that match TRBD1. The sequencing used blood, collected at baseline. The TCR sequence derives from a person aged 30 to 80 with non-small cell lung cancer. CDR3 sequence: CATSRVEKGAGDYGYTF. The DNA for the CDR3 is TGTGCCACCAGCAGAGTGGAGAAGGGGGCGGGGGACTATGGCTACACCTTC.